This T cell receptor (beta chain) came from a study of shared clonotypes between healthy human individuals. Looking at the study overall: Aged 18 to 49, the donors were a couple of women and a few men.

The CDR3 spans 16 residues. Trimming removed 0 bases at V and 7 bases at J, with 16 bases between. Germline CDR1 and CDR2: MNHNY and SVGAGI (reference sequence). In replicate PCRs of sorted subsets, around 200 ng DNA, tens of thousands of T cell genomes, was used. Sequencing was performed with immunoSEQ multiplex PCR; in TCRdb, only in-frame clones are kept and a portion is missing. The table has about 2,100,000 clones, about 92% seen once. Regarding this clone: Its antigen is undetermined.

General study results and limits: It was the non-shared clonotypes that had lower generation probabilities than clonotypes shared by all four donors.

The naive CD8 population came from CD45RO-negative cells selected for CCR7, without terminally differentiated effector memory CD45RA+ cells. Free of recent acute infections or vaccinations, the donors were healthy HIV-negative adults. The chain is built from TRBV6-6 and TRBJ1-5, with a weak D call TRBD1 (5 bases). The sequence was obtained from a man in his late teens or twenties in good health. Some clones in this sample may be carry-over from other donors' samples. The sequenced sample was naive CD8+ T cells from PBMCs. The chain's CDR3 is CASSYSDLGDLQPQHF. The DNA of the CDR3 is TGTGCCAGCAGTTACTCGGATTTAGGGGATTTACAGCCCCAGCATTTT.